This is a list of T cell receptor beta chains from one sample in a study of T cell repertoires in cytomegalovirus infection. TCRdb processed the reads anew with MiXCR; each CDR3 protein has one entry. The sample consists of about 300,000 distinct CDR3 sequences, around 10% of them appearing once. Sequenced: PBMCs. These receptors were collected from a human donor in good health (CMV status not recorded). Some clones in this sample may be carry-over from other donors' samples. CDR3s include the opening cysteine and the closing phenylalanine or tryptophan. A D gene is named only where the DNA matches it firmly. Clone size is stated in some rows and not others, as once, few, many or a class when expanded.

V	D	J	size	DNA	CDR3
TRBV2	NA	TRBJ2-7	many	TGTGCCAGCAGTGAATCGCCCAGGGGGGCGGTCGACTTC	CASSESPRGAVDF
TRBV25-1	TRBD2	TRBJ2-5	many	TGTGCCAGCAAATCGGGGACTACCCGGGGGACCCAGTACTTC	CASKSGTTRGTQYF
TRBV20-1	TRBD2	TRBJ2-1	many	TGCAGTGCAATAAGGACTAGCGGTATTACCTACAATGAGCAGTTCTTC	CSAIRTSGITYNEQFF
TRBV7-2	NA	TRBJ1-5	many	TGTGCCAGCAGCTTAACAGGAACTAGCAATCAGCCCCAGCATTTT	CASSLTGTSNQPQHF
TRBV12-3/TRBV12-4	NA	TRBJ1-2	many	TGTGCCAGCAGTTTGGTCACTAACTATGGCTACACCTTC	CASSLVTNYGYTF
TRBV11-1	NA	TRBJ2-7	many	TGTGCCAGCAGCTTATCCAGCCTTGGAAACTACGAGCAGTACTTC	CASSLSSLGNYEQYF
TRBV6-1	NA	TRBJ2-2	many	TGTGCCAGCAGTCCCGGGACAATAAGCGGTGGCGGGGAGCTGTTTTTT	CASSPGTISGGGELFF
TRBV28	TRBD1	TRBJ2-6	many	TGTGCCAGCAGTGACAGGGCGGCCGGGGCCAACGTCCTGACTTTC	CASSDRAAGANVLTF
TRBV7-8	NA	TRBJ1-2	many	TGTGCCAGCAGCTTATCTCAATATAATTCCAAATATGGCTACACCTTC	CASSLSQYNSKYGYTF
TRBV6-5	TRBD1	TRBJ2-3	many	TGTGCCAGCAGTTACTCCCAGGGGGCAAGCACAGATACGCAGTATTTT	CASSYSQGASTDTQYF
TRBV28	TRBD1	TRBJ2-1	many	TGTGCCAGCAGAACAGACAGGGTACTTTACAATGAGCAGTTCTTC	CASRTDRVLYNEQFF
TRBV5-1	NA	TRBJ2-1	NA	TGCGCCAGCAGCTTGGCGTTGGGGTATGCCGGAGGGGACCTCTCCTACAATGAGCAGTTCTTC	CASSLALGYAGGDLSYNEQFF
TRBV12-3/TRBV12-4	TRBD2	TRBJ2-1	many	TGTGCCAGCACCATGACTAGCGGGGGATACAATGAGCAGTTCTTC	CASTMTSGGYNEQFF
TRBV9	TRBD1	TRBJ2-2	NA	TGTGCCAGCAGACGGACAGGGATGCCTGCCGGGGAGCTGTTTTTT	CASRRTGMPAGELFF
TRBV24-1	NA	TRBJ2-2	many	TGTGCCACCATTAACCAGAACACCGGGGAGCTGTTTTTT	CATINQNTGELFF
TRBV6-2/TRBV6-3	NA	TRBJ1-2	many	TGTGCCAGCAGACCGACATCTGGTAACTATGGCTACACCTTC	CASRPTSGNYGYTF
TRBV10-2	NA	TRBJ1-1	NA	TGCGCCAGCAGTGAAGTTATGGGGGCGATAACGAACACTGAAGCTTTCTTT	CASSEVMGAITNTEAFF
TRBV14	NA	TRBJ2-1	few	TGTGCCAGCAGCCCGTACTACAATGAGCAGTTCTTC	CASSPYYNEQFF
TRBV23-1	TRBD1	TRBJ2-6	many	TGCGCCAGCAGTCCCAGAACAGGGGGGTTTGGGGCCAACGTCCTGACTTTC	CASSPRTGGFGANVLTF
TRBV2	NA	TRBJ1-2	many	TGTGCCAGCAGTGAGTCGGGGGTCTATGGCTACACCTTC	CASSESGVYGYTF
TRBV5-1	NA	TRBJ2-2	NA	TGCGCCAGCAGCCTCCGACAGGTCGGGACCGGGGAGCTGTTTTTT	CASSLRQVGTGELFF
TRBV4-2	NA	TRBJ2-3	few	TGTGCCAGCAGCCCAGAGCAGGGGGGGCGGACAGATACGCAGTATTTT	CASSPEQGGRTDTQYF
TRBV20-1	NA	TRBJ1-5	many	TGCAGTGCTAGAGTAGGGGCAGAGCAGCCCCAGCATTTT	CSARVGAEQPQHF
TRBV5-5	NA	TRBJ2-7	few	TGTGCCAGCAGCCCCGGAGCCGGGACAAGTAGGAGCTACGAGCAGTACTTC	CASSPGAGTSRSYEQYF
TRBV7-2	TRBD1	TRBJ1-6	many	TGTGCCAGCACTCGAGGGGACAGCAATTCACCCCTCCACTTT	CASTRGDSNSPLHF
TRBV7-8	NA	TRBJ2-2	many	TGTGCCAGCAGCAAGGGGCCCAGTCTAATGAACACCGGGGAGCTGTTTTTT	CASSKGPSLMNTGELFF
TRBV27	NA	TRBJ2-1	NA	TGTGCCAGCAGGGGGGGGCCATACAATGAGCAGTTCTTC	CASRGGPYNEQFF
TRBV20-1	TRBD2	TRBJ2-5	few	TGCAGTCCAACTGGGGGTAGCGGGGTTTTGGAGACCCAGTACTTC	CSPTGGSGVLETQYF